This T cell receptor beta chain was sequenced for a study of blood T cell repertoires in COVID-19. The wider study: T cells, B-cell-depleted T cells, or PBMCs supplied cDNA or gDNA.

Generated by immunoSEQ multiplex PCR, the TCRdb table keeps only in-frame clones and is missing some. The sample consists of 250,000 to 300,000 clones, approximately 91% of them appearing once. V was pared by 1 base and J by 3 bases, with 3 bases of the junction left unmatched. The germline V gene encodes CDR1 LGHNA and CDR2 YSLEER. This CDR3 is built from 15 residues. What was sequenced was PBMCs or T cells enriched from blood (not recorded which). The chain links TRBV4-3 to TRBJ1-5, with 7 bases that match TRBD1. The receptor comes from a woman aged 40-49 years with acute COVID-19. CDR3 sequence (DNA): TGCGCCAGCAGCCAAGGTGACAGGGACAATCAGCCCCAGCATTTT. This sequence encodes CASSQGDRDNQPQHF.